This entry features one TCR beta chain sequence. As yet, its antigen is unknown. The data were produced by immunoSEQ multiplex PCR, yet TCRdb's version contains in-frame clones alone and is incomplete. The table lists about 480,000 clones, about 83% of them singletons. The data were taken from a study of Ad26.COV2.S vaccination and SARS-CoV-2 variants. Study-level points and caveats: Vaccinated and placebo-treated recipients had similar non-spike TCR breadth.

The CDR3 sequence is 18 residues long. Germline loops: CDR1 PRHDT, CDR2 FYEKMQ (reference sequence). Trimming took 0 bases from V and 0 from J, leaving 15 bases between them. Treatment noted: over 15 received Ad26.COV2.S at low or high dose, single or two shots; roughly five received placebo; per-sample allocation not given. Day 63 following the first vaccine or placebo injection was when the samples were taken. The donor was a Boston adult aged 18-55 years. An Ad26 vector was used to express Wuhan-strain SARS-CoV-2 spike as the vaccine. The clonotype was recovered from a person between 18 and 65 years old who received the Ad26.COV2.S COVID-19 vaccine or a placebo. The sample in question was peripheral blood, obtained in a trial of Ad26.COV2.S vaccine versus placebo. V is TRBV13 and J is TRBJ2-1, with D maybe TRBD2 (5 bases). The chain's CDR3 is CASSLGPWTLSSYNEQFF. For the CDR3, the DNA is TGTGCCAGCAGCTTAGGTCCCTGGACTCTAAGCTCCTACAATGAGCAGTTCTTC.